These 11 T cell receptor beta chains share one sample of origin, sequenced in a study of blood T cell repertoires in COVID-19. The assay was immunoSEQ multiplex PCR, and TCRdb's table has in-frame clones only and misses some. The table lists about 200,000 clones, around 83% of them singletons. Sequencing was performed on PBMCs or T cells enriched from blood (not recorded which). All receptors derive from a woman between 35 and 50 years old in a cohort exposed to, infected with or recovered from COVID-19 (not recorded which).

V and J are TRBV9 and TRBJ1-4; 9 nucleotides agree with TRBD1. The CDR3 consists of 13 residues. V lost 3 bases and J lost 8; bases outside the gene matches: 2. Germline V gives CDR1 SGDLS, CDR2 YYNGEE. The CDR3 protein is CASSDRGQEKLFF. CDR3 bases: TGTGCCAGCAGCGACAGGGGGCAGGAAAAACTGTTTTTT.

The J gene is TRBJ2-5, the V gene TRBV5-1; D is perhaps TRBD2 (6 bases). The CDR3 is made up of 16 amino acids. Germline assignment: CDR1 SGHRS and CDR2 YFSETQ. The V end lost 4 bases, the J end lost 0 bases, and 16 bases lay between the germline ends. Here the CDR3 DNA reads TGCGCCAGCAGCCCGACTAGACCTGGGTACCAAGAGACCCAGTACTTC. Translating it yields CASSPTRPGYQETQYF.

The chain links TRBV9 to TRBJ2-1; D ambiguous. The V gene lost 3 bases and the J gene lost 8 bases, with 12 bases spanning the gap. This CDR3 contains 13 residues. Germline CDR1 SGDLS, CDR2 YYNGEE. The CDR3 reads CASSALISDEQFF. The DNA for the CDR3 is TGTGCCAGCAGCGCGCTCATAAGCGATGAGCAGTTCTTC.

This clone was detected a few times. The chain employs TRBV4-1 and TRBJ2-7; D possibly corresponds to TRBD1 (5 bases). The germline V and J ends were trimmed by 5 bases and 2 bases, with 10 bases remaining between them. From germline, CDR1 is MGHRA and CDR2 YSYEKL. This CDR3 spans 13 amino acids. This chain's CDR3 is CASSVTGAYEQYF. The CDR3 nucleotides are TGCGCCAGCAGCGTAACAGGAGCCTACGAGCAGTACTTC.

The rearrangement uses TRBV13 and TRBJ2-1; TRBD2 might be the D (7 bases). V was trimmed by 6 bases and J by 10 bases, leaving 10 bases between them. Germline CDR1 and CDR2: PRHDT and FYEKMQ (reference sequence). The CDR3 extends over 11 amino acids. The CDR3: CASRGGQEQFF. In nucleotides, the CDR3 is TGTGCCAGCAGGGGGGGGCAGGAGCAGTTCTTC.

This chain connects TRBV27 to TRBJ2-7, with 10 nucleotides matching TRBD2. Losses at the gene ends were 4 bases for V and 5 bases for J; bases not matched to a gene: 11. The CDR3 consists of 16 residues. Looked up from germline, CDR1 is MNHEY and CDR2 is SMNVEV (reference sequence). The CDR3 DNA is TGTGCCAGCAGTTCCCCAACTAGCGGGGTAGAGGACGAGCAGTACTTC. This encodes CASSSPTSGVEDEQYF.

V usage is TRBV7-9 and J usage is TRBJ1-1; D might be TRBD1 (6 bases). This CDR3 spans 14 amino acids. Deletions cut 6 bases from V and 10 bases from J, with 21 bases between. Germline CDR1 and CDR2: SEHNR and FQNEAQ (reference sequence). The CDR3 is CASSSKTGVFSAFF. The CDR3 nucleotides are TGTGCCAGCAGTTCTAAGACAGGAGTCTTCTCAGCTTTCTTT.

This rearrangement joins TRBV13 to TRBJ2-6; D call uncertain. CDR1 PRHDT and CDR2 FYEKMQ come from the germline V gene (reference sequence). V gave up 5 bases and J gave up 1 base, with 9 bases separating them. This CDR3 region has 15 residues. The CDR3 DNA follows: TGTGCCAGCAGCGCCTCCGCGTCTGGGGCCAACGTCCTGACTTTC. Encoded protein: CASSASASGANVLTF.

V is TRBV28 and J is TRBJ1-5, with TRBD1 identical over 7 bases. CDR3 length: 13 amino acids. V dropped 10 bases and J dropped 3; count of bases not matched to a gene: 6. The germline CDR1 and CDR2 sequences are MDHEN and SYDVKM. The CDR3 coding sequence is TGTGCCATCTCAAGGGGGCTCAATCAGCCCCAGCATTTT. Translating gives CAISRGLNQPQHF.

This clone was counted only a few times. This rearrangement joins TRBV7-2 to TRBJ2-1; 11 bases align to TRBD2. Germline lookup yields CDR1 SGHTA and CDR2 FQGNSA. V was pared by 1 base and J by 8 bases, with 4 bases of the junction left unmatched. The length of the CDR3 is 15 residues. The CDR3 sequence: CASSLEVAGGHEQFF. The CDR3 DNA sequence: TGTGCCAGCAGCTTAGAGGTAGCGGGGGGGCATGAGCAGTTCTTC. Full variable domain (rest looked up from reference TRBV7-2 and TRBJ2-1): GAGVSQSPSNKVTEKGKDVELRCDPISGHTALYWYRQSLGQGLEFLIYFQGNSAPDKSGLPSDRFSAERTGGSVSTLTIQRTQQEDSAVYLCASSLEVAGGHEQFFGPGTRLTVL.

The CDR3, as DNA: TGTGCCAGCAGTCCGGGAGGGGGGCGTATTTATGGCTACACCTTC. It is translated as CASSPGGGRIYGYTF. The chain couples TRBV6-5 to TRBJ1-2; D perhaps matches TRBD1 (6 bases). Trimming cost V 5 bases and J 5 bases, with 18 bases left between them. This CDR3 contains 15 residues. CDR1 is MNHEY, CDR2 SVGAGI, per germline.